A single sample gave rise to the 21 T cell receptor beta chains below, sequenced in a study of shared clonotypes between healthy human individuals. Sequencing used immunoSEQ multiplex PCR; TCRdb keeps in-frame clones, though not all of them. The sample consists of 2 million to 3 million clones, over 85% of them appearing once. Input material: naive CD4+ T cells from PBMCs. The subset is: CD45RA+ positively selected. These receptors originate from a man younger than 35 in good health. Some clones in this sample may be carry-over from other donors' samples.

V and J are TRBV2 and TRBJ2-4; D ambiguous. Germline V gene lookup returns CDR1 SNHLY and CDR2 FYNNEI. CDR3 length: 11 residues. Trimming removed 7 bases at V and 14 bases at J, with 15 bases between. The CDR3 is CASMAGVIKYF. The CDR3, as DNA: TGTGCCAGCATGGCCGGCGTCATAAAGTACTTC.

This clone showed up just a few times. The chain has TRBV10-1 and TRBJ2-1; D possibly corresponds to TRBD2 (5 bases). This CDR3 region has 12 residues. V was trimmed by 6 bases and J by 10 bases, leaving 13 bases between them. CDR1 is WNHNN, CDR2 SYGVQD, per germline (reference sequence). CDR3 nucleotides: TGCGCCAGCAGACCCCTTAGCGACGAGCAGTTCTTC. Translation: CASRPLSDEQFF.

The rearrangement uses TRBV7-2 and TRBJ2-2; the match to TRBD1 covers 10 bases. The CDR3 sequence is 15 residues long. V was pared by 8 bases and J by 4 bases, with 7 bases of the junction left unmatched. Germline V gene lookup returns CDR1 SGHTA and CDR2 FQGNSA. This CDR3 is CASDRGRGGTGELFF. CDR3 sequence (DNA): TGTGCCAGCGACAGGGGGCGCGGAGGCACCGGGGAGCTGTTTTTT. The variable domain in full, with the rest retrieved from reference TRBV7-2 and TRBJ2-2, is GAGVSQSPSNKVTEKGKDVELRCDPISGHTALYWYRQSLGQGLEFLIYFQGNSAPDKSGLPSDRFSAERTGGSVSTLTIQRTQQEDSAVYLCASDRGRGGTGELFFGEGSRLTVL.

In this sample, this clone turned up once. This CDR3 reads CASSESSRRLETQYF. CDR3 nucleotide sequence: TGTGCCAGCAGTGAATCGTCCCGGCGGCTAGAGACCCAGTACTTC. This rearrangement joins TRBV6-1 to TRBJ2-5; D call uncertain. The CDR3 length is 15 residues. In germline, CDR1 is MNHNS, CDR2 SASEGT. The V end lost 2 bases, the J end lost 4 bases, and 14 bases lay between the germline ends.

CDR3 amino acids: CASSFSTSGTQETQYF. DNA for the CDR3: TGTGCCAGCAGTTTTTCGACTAGCGGAACACAAGAGACCCAGTACTTC. The chain couples TRBV27 to TRBJ2-5; TRBD2 matches at 9 bases. Germline CDR1 MNHEY, CDR2 SMNVEV (reference sequence). The ends lost 3 bases at V and 2 bases at J; junction bases unmatched: 7. This CDR3 contains 16 residues.

The rearrangement joins TRBV4-2 to TRBJ1-2; tentatively, D is TRBD1 (5 bases). Trimming took 2 bases from V and 2 from J, leaving 9 bases between them. The germline gives CDR1 LGHNA, CDR2 YNFKEQ. CDR3 length equals 14 residues. The CDR3 coding sequence is TGTGCCAGCAGCCAATCGACAGCGAACTATGGCTACACCTTC. Protein: CASSQSTANYGYTF.

The chain uses TRBV6-5 and TRBJ2-7; D is uncertain. The CDR3 is made up of 11 amino acids. Germline CDR1 and CDR2: MNHEY and SVGAGI. Trimming stripped 6 bases from V and 5 bases from J, with 8 bases between. CDR3 loop: CASSRSHEQYF. The CDR3 DNA is TGTGCCAGCAGCCGTTCCCACGAGCAGTACTTC.

The chain recombines TRBV29-1 with TRBJ2-3; D possibly corresponds to TRBD2 (6 bases). This CDR3 contains 13 residues. V gave up 6 bases and J gave up 4 bases, with 14 bases separating them. The germline V gene has CDR1 SQVTM and CDR2 ANQGSEA. Here the CDR3 DNA reads TGCAGCGTGAGACCCGGGGGAGCAGATACGCAGTATTTT. Protein product: CSVRPGGADTQYF.

The chain links TRBV10-3 to TRBJ1-2, with no clear D. CDR3 size: 14 residues. Looked up from germline, CDR1 is ENHRY and CDR2 is SYGVKD. V dropped 4 bases and J dropped 8 bases, with 17 bases sitting between them. The CDR3: CAISGIVGLGGYTF. The CDR3 coding sequence is TGTGCCATCAGTGGGATAGTCGGGCTTGGGGGCTACACCTTC.

The count of this clone is one. This chain uses TRBV7-3 with TRBJ2-5; D perhaps matches TRBD1 (6 bases). Germline loops: CDR1 SGHTA, CDR2 FQGTGA. The germline V and J ends were trimmed by 2 bases and 1 base, with 11 bases remaining between them. The CDR3 is 15 residues long. The CDR3 loop is CASSLQQGGQETQYF. The CDR3 DNA reads as TGTGCCAGCAGCTTACAACAGGGTGGCCAAGAGACCCAGTACTTC. The full variable domain, its missing parts supplied by reference TRBV7-3 and TRBJ2-5, is GAGVSQTPSNKVTEKGKYVELRCDPISGHTALYWYRQSLGQGPEFLIYFQGTGAADDSGLPNDRFFAVRPEGSVSTLKIQRTERGDSAVYLCASSLQQGGQETQYFGPGTRLLVL.

On this clone itself: Other DNA sequences from this sample encode an identical CDR3 as well. V and J are TRBV2 and TRBJ1-1; 11 nucleotides match TRBD1. There are 14 residues in the CDR3. CDR1 and CDR2 from the germline V gene are SNHLY and FYNNEI. The ends lost 8 bases at V and 1 base at J; junction bases unmatched: 3. In DNA form, the CDR3 reads TGTGCCAGCGGGGGGACAGGGGGGAACACTGAAGCTTTCTTT. It codes for CASGGTGGNTEAFF.

The rearrangement links TRBV25-1 to TRBJ2-3, with 8 nucleotides matching TRBD1. The CDR3 totals 14 residues. Germline V gene sequence: CDR1 MGHDK, CDR2 SYGVNS. The V gene end was trimmed by 3 bases and the J gene end by 5 bases; junction bases not matched to a gene: 4. CDR3 residues: CASSDPQGGDTQYF. CDR3 bases: TGTGCCAGCAGTGACCCACAGGGGGGAGATACGCAGTATTTT.

Comments on this clone: This sample also contains other DNA sequences that code for the same CDR3. The chain is built from TRBV7-3 and TRBJ2-7, with 8 positions matching TRBD2. The CDR3 is 12 residues long. V shed 5 bases and J 7 bases; nucleotides not matched to a gene: 4. The V gene's germline CDR1 is SGHTA and CDR2 FQGTGA. The CDR3 DNA follows: TGTGCCAGCAGCCCGCCTAGCGGGGAGCAGTACTTC. Its protein product is CASSPPSGEQYF.

This rearrangement joins TRBV19 to TRBJ1-3, with D tentatively TRBD1 (5 bases). V was clipped by 4 bases and J by 4 bases, with 17 bases between them. The germline V gene has CDR1 LNHDA and CDR2 SQIVND (reference sequence). The CDR3 covers 16 residues. The chain's CDR3 is CASSTFTRGAGNTIYF. CDR3 DNA sequence: TGTGCCAGTAGTACCTTCACGAGGGGAGCCGGAAACACCATATATTTT.

The chain links TRBV28 to TRBJ2-1; TRBD2 agrees at 11 bases. The CDR3 totals 16 residues. CDR1 is MDHEN, CDR2 SYDVKM, per germline. With V trimmed by 4 bases and J by 4 bases, 6 bases remained unmatched. The CDR3 region has the DNA TGTGCCAGCAGTTCGTTTAGCGGGAGGGGATACAATGAGCAGTTCTTC. This codes for CASSSFSGRGYNEQFF.

A word on this clone: Within the sample, other DNA sequences also encode this same CDR3. V and J are TRBV18 and TRBJ1-1; TRBD1 aligns across 7 bases. CDR1 KGHSH and CDR2 LQKENI come from the germline V gene. J gave up 2 bases and V 3 bases, and 3 bases lay outside the gene matches. The CDR3 runs to 14 residues. CDR3 nucleotide sequence: TGTGCCAGCTCACCTGGACAGGCCAACACTGAAGCTTTCTTT. Residues: CASSPGQANTEAFF. Full variable domain (rest looked up from reference TRBV18 and TRBJ1-1): NAGVMQNPRHLVRRRGQEARLRCSPMKGHSHVYWYRQLPEEGLKFMVYLQKENIIDESGMPKERFSAEFPKEGPSILRIQQVVRGDSAAYFCASSPGQANTEAFFGQGTRLTVV.

The genes are TRBV27 and TRBJ2-7; the match to TRBD2 covers 9 bases. CDR1 is MNHEY and CDR2 is SMNVEV in the germline V gene (reference sequence). The CDR3 extends over 17 amino acids. Losses at the gene ends were 5 bases for V and 0 bases for J; bases not matched to a gene: 11. Here the CDR3 reads CASSPKTAGGPSYEQYF. The CDR3 DNA reads as TGTGCCAGCAGTCCAAAAACGGCGGGAGGGCCCTCCTACGAGCAGTACTTC.

This chain connects TRBV6-4 to TRBJ1-5; the D gene is possibly TRBD1 (5 bases). The CDR3 spans 16 residues. V dropped 0 bases and J dropped 7 bases, with 16 bases sitting between them. CDR1 is MRHNA and CDR2 is SNTAGT in the germline V gene. The CDR3 reads CASSDSRGESDQPQHF. Written as DNA, the CDR3 is TGTGCCAGCAGTGACTCTAGAGGGGAGTCTGACCAGCCCCAGCATTTT.

The chain links TRBV2 to TRBJ2-1, with 12 nucleotides matching TRBD2. This CDR3 is built from 16 residues. CDR1 and CDR2 from the germline V gene are SNHLY and FYNNEI. V shed 1 base, J shed 3 bases, and the junction held 1 base outside the gene matches. This CDR3 reads CASSEGTSGNYNEQFF. The CDR3 DNA reads as TGTGCCAGCAGTGAAGGGACTAGCGGGAACTACAATGAGCAGTTCTTC.

This clone was detected only a few times. The CDR3 bases are TGTGCCAGCTCACGCTCCGGGAGGGCCGAAGAGACCCAGTACTTC. Amino acids: CASSRSGRAEETQYF. The chain joins TRBV18 to TRBJ2-5; 8 positions match TRBD2. V was clipped by 4 bases and J by 3 bases; unmatched bases: 7. Germline V lookup: CDR1 KGHSH, CDR2 LQKENI. This CDR3 has 15 residues.

The rearrangement links TRBV28 to TRBJ2-1; possible D gene TRBD2, 5 bases. The CDR3 is 11 amino acids. V lost 8 bases and J lost 9, with 11 bases in between. From germline, CDR1 is MDHEN and CDR2 SYDVKM. In DNA form, the CDR3 reads TGTGCCAGCGGGTCTCGGGGTGAGCAGTTCTTC. It encodes CASGSRGEQFF.